The subject of this entry is one TCR beta chain. Its antigen is as yet unknown. This sample was taken from a study of cytomegalovirus exposure and HLA in healthy donors. Study-wide points: In a later analysis, the majority of CMV-associated beta chains seemingly showed HLA restriction.

Amplification used 60 Vbeta primers and 13 Jbeta primers. TCRdb's table, derived via immunoSEQ multiplex PCR, lists solely in-frame clones and lacks some. This table has approximately 130,000 clones, 7% to 9.5% appearing once. This CDR3 has 13 residues. CDR1 and CDR2 from the germline V gene are GTSNPN and SVGIG (reference sequence). Trimming took 8 bases from V and 4 from J; bases not matched to a gene: 9. The TCR originated in a woman aged 40 to 50 in good health and CMV-seropositive. Source material: PBMCs. The V and J genes are TRBV30 and TRBJ2-7; TRBD2 matches 9 bases. The CDR3 coding sequence is TGTGCCCTTCTGCGGGGGGGGGCGTACGAGCAGTACTTC. Translating gives CALLRGGAYEQYF.